This T cell receptor (beta chain) was found in a study of blood T cell repertoires in COVID-19. As handled by the study authors: For nucleated cells, counts were estimated from reference gene primer amplification. Method: immunoSEQ multiplex PCR; TCRdb's copy keeps in-frame clones and lacks some. That table furnishes V, J and clone size, whereas the DNA furnished D and trimming. The table includes 350,000 to 450,000 clones, about 88% detected once. Germline V gene data show CDR1 as MGHDK and CDR2 as SYGVNS. CDR3 length: 14 amino acids. Trimming removed 2 bases at V and 3 bases at J, with 7 bases between. Seattle researchers signed up patients amid active infection and tracked them longitudinally.

This chain uses TRBV25-1 with TRBJ2-2; D remains unclear. Input material: peripheral blood. The clonotype was recovered from a woman aged 40 to 50 with COVID-19, enrolled during active disease. The CDR3 is CASSETGYTGELFF. The CDR3, as DNA: TGTGCCAGCAGTGAAACTGGTTACACCGGGGAGCTGTTTTTT.